This T cell receptor beta chain was captured in a study of sequential checkpoint blockade in melanoma. In the study overall: Arm A got nivolumab then ipilimumab; arm B the reverse, 1:1. Both treatment sequences were followed by maintenance nivolumab.

The CDR3 extends over 14 amino acids. Germline-derived CDR1 and CDR2 are SGHNT and YYREEE (reference sequence). V lost 3 bases and J lost 4, with 12 bases in between. Here immunoSEQ multiplex PCR was the method, and the copy in TCRdb shows in-frame clones only, minus some. In the table there are fewer than 40,000 clones, roughly 90% of which are singletons. Treatment defined: randomized to nivolumab then ipilimumab (arm A) or the reverse (arm B). No patient had prior DNA-damaging chemotherapy. Sorted cells were live CD3+CD8+, lacking CD19 and CD56, from PBMCs. The source of this sequence is a human donor with melanoma. Sequencing was performed on CD8+ T cells sorted from blood (inferred from file names), taken from a patient given nivolumab and ipilimumab in sequence. The gene calls are TRBV5-4 and TRBJ2-3; tentatively, D is TRBD1 (5 bases). For the CDR3, the DNA is TGTGCCAGCAGCTCAGGGTGGTCCGCAGATACGCAGTATTTT. It is translated as CASSSGWSADTQYF.